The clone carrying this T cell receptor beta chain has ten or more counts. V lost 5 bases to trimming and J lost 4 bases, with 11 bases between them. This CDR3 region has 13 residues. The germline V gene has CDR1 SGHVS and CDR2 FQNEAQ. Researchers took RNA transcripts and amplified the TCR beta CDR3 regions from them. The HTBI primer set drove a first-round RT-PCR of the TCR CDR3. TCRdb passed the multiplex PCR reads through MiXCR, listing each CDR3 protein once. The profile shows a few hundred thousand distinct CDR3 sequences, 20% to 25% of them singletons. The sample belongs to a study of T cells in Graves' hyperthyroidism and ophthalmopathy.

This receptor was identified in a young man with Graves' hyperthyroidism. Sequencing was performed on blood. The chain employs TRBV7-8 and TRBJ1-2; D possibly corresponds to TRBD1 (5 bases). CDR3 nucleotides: TGTGCCAGCAGCCGAAGGGACGGCTATGGCTACACCTTC. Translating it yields CASSRRDGYGYTF.